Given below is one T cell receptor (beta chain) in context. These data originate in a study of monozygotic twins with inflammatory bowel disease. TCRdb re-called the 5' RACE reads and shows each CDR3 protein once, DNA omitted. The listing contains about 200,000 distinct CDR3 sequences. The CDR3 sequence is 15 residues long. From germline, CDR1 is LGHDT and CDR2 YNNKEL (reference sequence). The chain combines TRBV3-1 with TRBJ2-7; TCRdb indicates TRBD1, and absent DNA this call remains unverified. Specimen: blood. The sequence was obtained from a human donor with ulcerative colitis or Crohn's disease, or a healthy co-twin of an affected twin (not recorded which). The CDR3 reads CASSSREGYHYEQYF.